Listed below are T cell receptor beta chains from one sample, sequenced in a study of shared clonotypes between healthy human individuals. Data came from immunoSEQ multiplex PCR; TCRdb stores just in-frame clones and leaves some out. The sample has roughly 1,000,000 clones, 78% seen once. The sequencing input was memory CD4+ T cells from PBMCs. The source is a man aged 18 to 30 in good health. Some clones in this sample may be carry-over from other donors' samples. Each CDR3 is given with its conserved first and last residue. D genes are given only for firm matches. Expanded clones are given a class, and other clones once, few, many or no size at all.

CAISDMQGKMNYGYTF,TGTGCCATCAGTGATATGCAGGGAAAAATGAACTATGGCTACACCTTC,TRBJ1-2,TRBV10-3,-,-
CASSRTSQETQYF,TGCGCCAGCAGCCGGACTAGCCAAGAGACCCAGTACTTC,TRBJ2-5,TRBV5-1,TRBD2,-
CASHIGLDNEQFF,TGCGCCAGTCATATAGGACTAGACAATGAGCAGTTCTTC,TRBJ2-1,TRBV5-1,TRBD2,-
CASSLGLQDLYGYTF,TGCGCCAGCAGCTTGGGATTACAAGACCTCTATGGCTACACCTTC,TRBJ1-2,TRBV5-1,-,-
CASSRTNFNTGELFF,TGTGCCAGCAGTCGGACTAATTTTAACACCGGGGAGCTGTTTTTT,TRBJ2-2,TRBV28,-,-
CASSPRGFPYGYTF,TGTGCCAGCAGCCCCCGGGGATTCCCTTATGGCTACACCTTC,TRBJ1-2,TRBV7-9,-,-
CASRTGRGSRGSTDTQYF,TGTGCCAGCAGAACAGGGCGGGGTAGCCGCGGTAGCACAGATACGCAGTATTTT,TRBJ2-3,TRBV2,-,many
CASSLSASGSSEQFF,TGCGCCAGCAGCTTGAGCGCTAGCGGGAGTTCTGAGCAGTTCTTC,TRBJ2-1,TRBV5-1,TRBD2,once
CASSLGTSGTVTQYF,TGTGCCAGCAGTTTGGGGACTAGCGGGACTGTGACCCAGTACTTC,TRBJ2-5,TRBV28,TRBD2,-
CASSQLQFNEQFF,TGCGCCAGCAGCCAATTGCAGTTCAATGAGCAGTTCTTC,TRBJ2-1,TRBV4-1,-,-
CASSPTPGGASYEQYF,TGCGCCAGCAGCCCTACCCCAGGGGGCGCATCCTACGAGCAGTACTTC,TRBJ2-7,TRBV5-1,TRBD1,-
CASSRGGDYTGELFF,TGTGCCAGCAGCCGCGGCGGAGATTACACCGGGGAGCTGTTTTTT,TRBJ2-2,TRBV7-2,-,few
CASSPGAGDTQYF,TGTGCCAGCTCACCAGGGGCAGGGGATACGCAGTATTTT,TRBJ2-3,TRBV18,-,-
CASSDPNLSGGYTF,TGTGCCAGCAGTGATCCCAACCTTAGTGGGGGCTACACCTTC,TRBJ1-2,TRBV6-1,-,-
CASRKPGLAPSWNTGELFF,TGTGCCAGCAGGAAGCCGGGACTAGCGCCCTCCTGGAACACCGGGGAGCTGTTTTTT,TRBJ2-2,TRBV28,TRBD2,-
CASSRSGVGTGMETQYF,TGCGCCAGCAGCCGTAGCGGAGTGGGGACAGGGATGGAGACCCAGTACTTC,TRBJ2-5,TRBV4-1,TRBD1,-
CASSKKGWGYTF,TGTGCCAGTAGTAAGAAGGGTTGGGGCTACACCTTC,TRBJ1-2,TRBV19,-,few
CASSLIAGEAQYF,TGTGCCAGCAGCTTAATAGCGGGAGAGGCCCAGTACTTC,TRBJ2-5,TRBV7-7,TRBD2,-
CASSPTGTARETQYF,TGCGCCAGCAGCCCGACAGGGACGGCGAGGGAGACCCAGTACTTC,TRBJ2-5,TRBV5-1,TRBD1,-
CASSFGHGPYGYTF,TGTGCCAGCAGCTTTGGACACGGCCCCTATGGCTACACCTTC,TRBJ1-2,TRBV11-2,-,many
CASTKDSGSYNEQFF,TGTGCCAGCACGAAAGACAGCGGCAGCTACAATGAGCAGTTCTTC,TRBJ2-1,TRBV2,-,few
CASSKSPLAGGYGTDTQYF,TGTGCCAGCAGCAAATCCCCCCTAGCGGGAGGATATGGCACAGATACGCAGTATTTT,TRBJ2-3,TRBV21-1,-,-
CASAWGTGPYEQYF,TGTGCTAGTGCCTGGGGGACAGGTCCATACGAGCAGTACTTC,TRBJ2-7,TRBV12-5,TRBD1,-
CASSPPRTSGRNEQFF,TGCGCCAGCAGCCCGCCGCGGACTAGCGGACGCAATGAGCAGTTCTTC,TRBJ2-1,TRBV4-1,TRBD2,-
CASSQDSTAAPVYEKLFF,TGCGCCAGCAGCCAAGATTCCACCGCAGCCCCGGTGTATGAAAAACTGTTTTTT,TRBJ1-4,TRBV4-1,-,-
CASSLSWAPSYEQYF,TGTGCCAGCAGTTTATCGTGGGCACCTTCCTACGAGCAGTACTTC,TRBJ2-7,TRBV27,-,-
CASRLAYNEQFF,TGCGCCAGCAGATTAGCGTACAATGAGCAGTTCTTC,TRBJ2-1,TRBV5-1,-,-